The T cell receptor beta chain under discussion was sequenced for a study of cytomegalovirus exposure and HLA in healthy donors. The study's findings and limits: The authors listed about 170 TCR beta chains as cytomegalovirus-associated. In a later analysis, parvovirus B19, influenza, CMV and Epstein-Barr virus appeared linked to several top co-occurrence clusters. When analyzed later, a missense DCLRE1C variant was found to be linked to TCR beta V- and J-gene trimming.

PCR used 60 Vbeta primers and 13 Jbeta primers. The method was immunoSEQ multiplex PCR; TCRdb's version includes in-frame clones alone and lacks a portion of them. The sample includes about 150,000 clones, more than 75% of them seen just once. The CDR3 length is 14 residues. Between the trimmed V and J ends, which lost 4 bases and 3 bases, there was a span of 14 bases. Germline CDR1 SGHKS, CDR2 YYEKEE (reference sequence). On this clone: No antigen is known for it.

The sequence came from a woman in her late teens or twenties in good health and CMV-seronegative. Sequenced input: PBMCs. This rearrangement joins TRBV5-5 to TRBJ2-7, with D possibly TRBD1 on 6 matching bases. CDR3 DNA: TGTGCCAGCAGCCTGGACAGAACCCACTACGAGCAGTACTTC. It specifies CASSLDRTHYEQYF.